What follows describes a single TCR beta chain. This specimen belongs to a study of blood T cell repertoires in COVID-19. Using immunoSEQ multiplex PCR, the repertoire was profiled, and TCRdb retains in-frame clones only, with some absent. The sample records around 41,000 clones, roughly nine tenths being singletons. The material sequenced was peripheral blood. This clonotype was sampled from a human donor in a cohort sampled during active COVID-19.

The CDR3 protein is CASTGIAEAFF. CDR3 bases: TGTGCCAGCACAGGGATCGCTGAAGCTTTCTTT. V usage is TRBV6-6 and J usage is TRBJ1-1; perhaps TRBD1 as D (5 bases). Trimming took 7 bases from V and 6 from J, leaving 9 bases between them. The CDR3 length is 11 residues. The germline CDR1 and CDR2 sequences are MNHNY and SVGAGI (reference sequence).